This T cell receptor beta chain was sequenced for a study of blood T cell repertoires in COVID-19. As handled by the study authors: Amplification with reference gene primers provided the estimates of nucleated cell counts. Clones were read by immunoSEQ multiplex PCR, and TCRdb kept only the in-frame ones, dropping some. V and J calls and clone size are those listed in that table; D and trimming were worked out from the DNA. The sample records roughly 250,000 clones, approximately 78% being singletons. This CDR3 region has 14 residues. Germline V gene lookup returns CDR1 KGHSH and CDR2 LQKENI. J was trimmed by 4 bases and V by 1 base; bases with no gene match: 4.

What was sequenced was peripheral blood. The receptor comes from a woman aged 55 to 70 with active or convalescent COVID-19. The gene calls are TRBV18 and TRBJ2-7; TRBD1 aligns across 7 bases. DNA for the CDR3: TGTGCCAGCTCACCACAGGGGGCGGTATACGAGCAGTACTTC. Amino acid sequence: CASSPQGAVYEQYF.